These 26 T cell receptor beta chains share one sample of origin, sequenced in a study of early T cells in non-severe SARS-CoV-2 infection. TCRdb fed the 5' RACE reads into MiXCR, producing one record per CDR3 protein. The sample has 55,000 or so distinct CDR3 sequences; approximately 6.7% are singletons. The specimen sequenced was whole blood. These receptor sequences come from an adult who was a healthcare worker with PCR-confirmed SARS-CoV-2 infection or an uninfected control (not recorded which).

This clonotype was recorded at least ten times. The CDR3 loop is CAWSVAGIKGEQYF. DNA of the CDR3: TGTGCCTGGAGTGTCGCCGGGATCAAGGGGGAGCAGTACTTC. The J gene is TRBJ2-7, the V gene TRBV30, with D tentatively TRBD1 or TRBD2 (5 bases each). The V and J ends lost 0 bases and 7 bases respectively, with 16 bases between them. The CDR3 extends over 14 amino acids. CDR1 GTSNPN and CDR2 SVGIG come from the germline V gene (reference sequence).

This clonotype appeared a few times. The rearrangement links TRBV28 to TRBJ2-4; either TRBD1 or TRBD2 may supply D (6 bases each). Germline V CDR1 and CDR2: MDHEN, SYDVKM. This CDR3 has 16 amino acids. Trimming removed 7 bases from V and 1 base from J, with 17 bases in between. The CDR3 protein is CASIQGGSGAKNIQYF. The CDR3 DNA follows: TGTGCCAGCATCCAAGGGGGGAGTGGGGCCAAAAACATTCAGTACTTC.

This clonotype was picked up a small number of times. The rearrangement joins TRBV11-3 to TRBJ2-7, with 9 bases fitting TRBD1. The CDR3 has 15 amino acids. Per germline, CDR1 SGHNT and CDR2 YENEEA. The V and J ends lost 4 bases and 4 bases, in that order; junction bases with no gene match: 8. This CDR3 is CASSSRQGGRYEQYF. As DNA, the CDR3 is TGTGCCAGCAGCTCTCGACAGGGGGGAAGGTACGAGCAGTACTTC.

There are a few counts of this clonotype. This rearrangement joins TRBV9 to TRBJ2-3; TRBD2 matches 11 bases. Germline V gene lookup returns CDR1 SGDLS and CDR2 YYNGEE. The CDR3 covers 17 residues. Trimming cost V 3 bases and J 1 base; bases outside gene matches: 7. The CDR3 loop reads CASSAKTSGRRTDTQYF. The DNA for the CDR3 is TGTGCCAGCAGCGCCAAAACTAGCGGGAGACGCACAGATACGCAGTATTTT. The full variable domain, in which reference TRBV9 and TRBJ2-3 provide the parts outside the CDR3, is DSGVTQTPKHLITATGQRVTLRCSPRSGDLSVYWYQQSLDQGLQFLIQYYNGEERAKGNILERFSAQQFPDLHSELNLSSLELGDSALYFCASSAKTSGRRTDTQYFGPGTRLTVL.

This rearrangement joins TRBV5-4 to TRBJ1-6; D not resolved. The CDR3 is 16 residues long. Germline V lookup: CDR1 SGHNT, CDR2 YYREEE (reference sequence). Trimming removed 4 bases at V and 0 bases at J, with 11 bases between. The CDR3 protein is CASSPARSSYNSPLHF. The CDR3, as DNA: TGTGCCAGCAGCCCGGCGAGGAGCTCCTATAATTCACCCCTCCACTTT.

This clonotype was recorded at least ten times. The V call is TRBV13, the J call TRBJ2-2; D possibly corresponds to TRBD2 (7 bases). V lost 3 bases to trimming and J lost 4 bases, with 15 bases between them. CDR3 size: 16 residues. The germline V gene encodes CDR1 PRHDT and CDR2 FYEKMQ (reference sequence). The CDR3 nucleotides are TGTGCCAGCAGCTTCACGGGGGGCCTTGGCACCGGGGAGCTGTTTTTT. As protein: CASSFTGGLGTGELFF. The full variable domain, its missing parts supplied by reference TRBV13 and TRBJ2-2, is AAGVIQSPRHLIKEKRETATLKCYPIPRHDTVYWYQQGPGQDPQFLISFYEKMQSDKGSIPDRFSAQQFSDYHSELNMSSLELGDSALYFCASSFTGGLGTGELFFGEGSRLTVL.

The table lists this clonotype with many counts. This chain links TRBV4-2 with TRBJ1-5; D is ambiguous. The germline V and J ends were trimmed by 0 bases and 2 bases, with 14 bases remaining between them. The germline V gene has CDR1 LGHNA and CDR2 YNFKEQ. The CDR3 contains 17 residues. CDR3: CASSQELAGMGNQPQHF. The CDR3 bases are TGTGCCAGCAGCCAAGAGTTGGCGGGTATGGGCAATCAGCCCCAGCATTTT.

This chain links TRBV5-1 with TRBJ1-1, with unresolved D. Trimming removed 4 bases at V and 2 bases at J, with 9 bases between. This CDR3 comprises 13 residues. CDR1 is SGHRS, CDR2 YFSETQ, per germline. The CDR3 DNA sequence: TGCGCCAGCAGCCTGCTTATAAACACTGAAGCTTTCTTT. Translated: CASSLLINTEAFF.

This clonotype was seen many times. The CDR3 loop reads CSARGVEGSAGGEQYF. CDR3 nucleotides: TGCAGTGCTAGAGGAGTGGAAGGGTCCGCCGGGGGGGAGCAGTACTTC. The chain carries TRBV20-1 and TRBJ2-7, with 7 bases identical to TRBD2. The ends lost 1 base at V and 7 bases at J; junction bases unmatched: 16. Germline V CDR1 and CDR2: DFQATT, SNEGSKA (reference sequence). The CDR3 has 16 residues.

Ten or more counts support this clonotype. The V gene is TRBV28, the J gene TRBJ2-3, with 12 bases aligning to TRBD1. Germline lookup yields CDR1 MDHEN and CDR2 SYDVKM. Trimming took 6 bases from V and 7 from J; bases not matched to a gene: 11. This CDR3 is built from 16 residues. In DNA, the CDR3 is TGTGCCAGCAGCCCCGCCGGGACAGGGGGCGAAAATACGCAGTATTTT. This sequence encodes CASSPAGTGGENTQYF.

In its sample, this clonotype was seen many times. The V gene is TRBV12-3 or TRBV12-4, the J gene TRBJ1-2, with D perhaps matching TRBD1 (6 bases). V lost 5 bases and J 8 bases, leaving 18 bases between the germline ends. The CDR3 has 14 residues. The CDR3 reads CASSPTGGFSGYTF. The CDR3 coding sequence is TGTGCCAGCAGTCCGACAGGAGGCTTCTCCGGCTACACCTTC.

The genes are TRBV3-1 and TRBJ2-7; 7 bases are shared with TRBD1. This CDR3 spans 13 amino acids. Looked up from germline, CDR1 is LGHDT and CDR2 is YNNKEL (reference sequence). The ends lost 5 bases at V and 6 bases at J; junction bases unmatched: 7. The CDR3 nucleotides read TGTGCCAGCAGCTACCAGGGGGAGCGCGAGCAGTACTTC. It translates to CASSYQGEREQYF.

This clonotype has at least ten counts. The V and J genes are TRBV15 and TRBJ2-3; TRBD1 matches at 9 bases. There are 18 residues in the CDR3. Germline V lookup: CDR1 LNHNV, CDR2 YYDKDF (reference sequence). J was trimmed by 0 bases and V by 1 base; bases with no gene match: 8. The CDR3 DNA reads TGTGCCACCAGCAGAGGCGGGACAGGGAGCCCAAGCACAGATACGCAGTATTTT. Protein: CATSRGGTGSPSTDTQYF. Drawing the rest from reference TRBV15 and TRBJ2-3, the complete variable domain is DAMVIQNPRYQVTQFGKPVTLSCSQTLNHNVMYWYQQKSSQAPKLLFHYYDKDFNNEADTPDNFQSRRPNTSFCFLDIRSPGLGDTAMYLCATSRGGTGSPSTDTQYFGPGTRLTVL.

This clonotype has ten or more counts. The V and J genes are TRBV2 and TRBJ2-2; D is perhaps TRBD2 (6 bases). Germline V CDR1 and CDR2: SNHLY, FYNNEI. The CDR3 contains 15 residues. V gave up 6 bases and J gave up 3 bases, with 14 bases separating them. The CDR3 reads CASSGLRFDTGELFF. The CDR3 DNA sequence: TGTGCCAGCAGCGGACTACGGTTCGACACCGGGGAGCTGTTTTTT.

This clonotype was counted many times. The chain links TRBV7-6 to TRBJ1-3; possibly TRBD1 for D (6 bases). Trimming pared 1 base from V and 0 bases from J, leaving 10 bases between. The CDR3 is made up of 16 amino acids. In germline, CDR1 is SGHVS, CDR2 FNYEAQ. This chain's CDR3 is CASSLEDSFSGNTIYF. In nucleotides, the CDR3 is TGTGCCAGCAGCTTAGAGGACAGCTTCTCTGGAAACACCATATATTTT. Full variable domain (rest looked up from reference TRBV7-6 and TRBJ1-3): GAGVSQSPRYKVTKRGQDVALRCDPISGHVSLYWYRQALGQGPEFLTYFNYEAQQDKSGLPNDRFSAERPEGSISTLTIQRTEQRDSAMYRCASSLEDSFSGNTIYFGEGSWLTVV.

This clonotype was seen ten or more times. This chain connects TRBV7-3 to TRBJ1-1; a possible D gene is TRBD1 (6 bases). Trimming took off 4 bases at V and 5 bases at J, with 11 bases between the two ends. This CDR3 has 13 residues. Looked up from germline, CDR1 is SGHTA and CDR2 is FQGTGA. CDR3 in amino acids: CASSSHQGTEAFF. The CDR3 DNA reads as TGTGCCAGCAGCTCACACCAGGGGACTGAAGCTTTCTTT.

This clonotype has at least ten counts. V gene TRBV12-3 or TRBV12-4 combines with J gene TRBJ2-4; 7 positions agree with TRBD1. There are 14 residues in the CDR3. The V segment lost 4 bases and the J segment 5 bases; nucleotides outside the gene matches: 5. The CDR3 bases are TGTGCCAGCAGTTCGGGACAGATCCAAAACATTCAGTACTTC. Translated, it gives CASSSGQIQNIQYF.

There are many counts of this clonotype. V and J are TRBV20-1 and TRBJ2-3, with 12 nucleotides matching TRBD2. CDR3 length: 16 amino acids. Germline lookup yields CDR1 DFQATT and CDR2 SNEGSKA (reference sequence). The V and J ends lost 2 bases and 4 bases, in that order; junction bases with no gene match: 7. CDR3 sequence reads: CSARKGLAGGADTQYF. In DNA, the CDR3 is TGCAGTGCTAGAAAGGGGCTAGCGGGGGGGGCAGATACGCAGTATTTT.

Ten or more counts support this clonotype. The chain couples TRBV7-9 to TRBJ2-3; unclear D gene. Germline assignment: CDR1 SEHNR and CDR2 FQNEAQ (reference sequence). This CDR3 contains 14 residues. Between the trimmed V and J ends, which lost 4 bases and 5 bases, there was a span of 13 bases. The CDR3 DNA sequence: TGTGCCAGCAGCTCCCCCCCGGACCGAGATACGCAGTATTTT. Its protein product is CASSSPPDRDTQYF.

The chain joins TRBV19 to TRBJ2-5; D might be TRBD2 (5 bases). Germline assignment: CDR1 LNHDA and CDR2 SQIVND (reference sequence). The CDR3 is 14 residues long. Trimming removed 1 base at V and 3 bases at J, with 9 bases between. The CDR3 coding sequence is TGTGCCAGTAGTATAGTCGGAGGAAAAGAGACCCAGTACTTC. Its translation is CASSIVGGKETQYF.

Many counts were recorded for this clonotype. V is TRBV23-1 and J is TRBJ1-1; TRBD1 aligns across 7 bases. TRBV23-1 is assigned to the ORF class and has an uncertain function. V shed 3 bases and J 2 bases; nucleotides not matched to a gene: 6. The CDR3 is 15 residues long. The CDR3, as DNA: TGCGCCAGCAGTCATCAGGGACAGCCTAACACTGAAGCTTTCTTT. Translated: CASSHQGQPNTEAFF.

There are many counts of this clonotype. J is TRBJ1-1 and V is TRBV12-3 or TRBV12-4; a weak D match, TRBD1 (6 bases). The CDR3 has 19 residues. The V gene lost 1 base and the J gene lost 1 base, with 22 bases spanning the gap. CDR3 sequence: CASSLEVGAQGPSNTEAFF. DNA of the CDR3: TGTGCCAGCAGTTTAGAAGTTGGGGCGCAGGGGCCTTCGAACACTGAAGCTTTCTTT.

This clonotype was found many times. The chain employs TRBV29-1 and TRBJ1-5; maybe TRBD1 (5 bases). From germline, CDR1 is SQVTM and CDR2 ANQGSEA. Between the trimmed V and J ends, which lost 6 bases and 3 bases, there was a span of 15 bases. CDR3 length: 14 residues. The CDR3 sequence: CSVRLGGNNQPQHF. The CDR3 DNA reads TGCAGCGTGCGCCTGGGGGGAAACAATCAGCCCCAGCATTTT.

CDR3 sequence (DNA): TGTGCCAGCAGCGTCCATGAGGGTTACGAGCAGTACTTC. Amino acids: CASSVHEGYEQYF. The V and J genes are TRBV7-6 and TRBJ2-7; D might be TRBD2 (5 bases). The CDR3 runs 13 residues. Germline V lookup: CDR1 SGHVS, CDR2 FNYEAQ. Trimming removed 5 bases from V and 4 bases from J, with 12 bases in between.

Many counts were recorded for this clonotype. J is TRBJ2-2 and V is TRBV29-1; D gene uncertain. Trimming removed 5 bases at V and 3 bases at J, with 13 bases between. The CDR3 sequence is 14 residues long. Per the germline V gene, CDR1 is SQVTM and CDR2 is ANQGSEA. The CDR3 region has the DNA TGCAGCGTTAAGGCCCAATCGCACACCGGGGAGCTGTTTTTT. It translates to CSVKAQSHTGELFF.

The rearrangement links TRBV14 to TRBJ2-3, with no clear D. V lost 4 bases, J lost 4 bases, and 9 bases lay in between. CDR3 length equals 13 residues. CDR1 SGHDN and CDR2 FVKESK come from the germline V gene. The CDR3, as DNA: TGTGCCAGCAGCCCGACATGGGCAGATACGCAGTATTTT. Protein product: CASSPTWADTQYF.